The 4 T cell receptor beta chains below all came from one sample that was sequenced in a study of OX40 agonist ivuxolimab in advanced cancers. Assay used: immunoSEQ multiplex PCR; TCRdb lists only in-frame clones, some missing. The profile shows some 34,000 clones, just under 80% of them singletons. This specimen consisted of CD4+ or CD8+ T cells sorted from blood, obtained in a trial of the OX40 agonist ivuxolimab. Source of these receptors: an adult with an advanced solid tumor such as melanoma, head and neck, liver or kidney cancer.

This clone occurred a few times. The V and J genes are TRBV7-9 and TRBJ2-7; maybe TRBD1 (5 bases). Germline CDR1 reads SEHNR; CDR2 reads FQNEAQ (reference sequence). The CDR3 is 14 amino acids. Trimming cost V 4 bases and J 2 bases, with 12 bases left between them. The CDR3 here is CASSSRGPPYEQYF. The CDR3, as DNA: TGTGCCAGCAGCTCTAGGGGCCCTCCCTACGAGCAGTACTTC.

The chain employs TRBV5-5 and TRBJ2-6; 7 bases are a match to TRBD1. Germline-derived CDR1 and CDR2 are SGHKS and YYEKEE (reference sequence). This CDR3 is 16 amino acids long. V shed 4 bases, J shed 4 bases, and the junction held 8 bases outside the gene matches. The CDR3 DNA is TGTGCCAGCAGCCACATTACAGGGGTCGGGGCCAACGTCCTGACTTTC. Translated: CASSHITGVGANVLTF.

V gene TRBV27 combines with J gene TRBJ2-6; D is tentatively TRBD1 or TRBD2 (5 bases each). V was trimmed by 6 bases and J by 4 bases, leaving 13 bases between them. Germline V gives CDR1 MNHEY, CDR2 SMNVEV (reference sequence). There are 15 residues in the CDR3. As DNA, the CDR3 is TGTGCCAGCAGGCCGCCTGGGACGGGGGCCAACGTCCTGACTTTC. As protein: CASRPPGTGANVLTF. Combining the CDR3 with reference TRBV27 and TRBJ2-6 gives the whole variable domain EAQVTQNPRYLITVTGKKLTVTCSQNMNHEYMSWYRQDPGLGLRQIYYSMNVEVTDKGDVPEGYKVSRKEKRNFPLILESPSPNQTSLYFCASRPPGTGANVLTFGAGSRLTVL.

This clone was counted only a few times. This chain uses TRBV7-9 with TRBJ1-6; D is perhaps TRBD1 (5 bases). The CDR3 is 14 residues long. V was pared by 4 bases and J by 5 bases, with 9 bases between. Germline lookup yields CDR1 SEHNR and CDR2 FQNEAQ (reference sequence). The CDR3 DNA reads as TGTGCCAGCAGCTCCCGGGGGGATAATTCACCCCTCCACTTT. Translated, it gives CASSSRGDNSPLHF.